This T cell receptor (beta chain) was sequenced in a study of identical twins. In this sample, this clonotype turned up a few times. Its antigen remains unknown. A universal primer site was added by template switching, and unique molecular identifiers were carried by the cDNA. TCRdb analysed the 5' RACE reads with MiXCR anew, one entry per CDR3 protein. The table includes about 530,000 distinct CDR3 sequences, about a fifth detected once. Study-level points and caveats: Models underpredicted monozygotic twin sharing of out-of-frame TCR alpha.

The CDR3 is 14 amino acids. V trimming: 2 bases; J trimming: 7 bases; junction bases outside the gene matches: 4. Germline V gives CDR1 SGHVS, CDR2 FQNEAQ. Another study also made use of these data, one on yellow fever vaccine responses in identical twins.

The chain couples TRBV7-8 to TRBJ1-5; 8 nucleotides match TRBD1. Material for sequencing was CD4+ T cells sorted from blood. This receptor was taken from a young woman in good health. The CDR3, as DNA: TGTGCCAGCAGCTTAAGCACAGGGGGGCAGCCCCAGCATTTT. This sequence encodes CASSLSTGGQPQHF.